This TCR beta chain was sequenced in a study of OX40 agonist ivuxolimab in advanced cancers. Clones were sequenced by immunoSEQ multiplex PCR, and TCRdb holds only the in-frame ones, with some missing. This sample yields about 45,000 clones, of which 88% are seen a single time; roughly 12% belongs to the top ten. Germline V CDR1 and CDR2: LNHDA, SQIVND (reference sequence). Trimming cost V 3 bases and J 8 bases; bases outside gene matches: 8. The CDR3 spans 15 residues. The rearrangement uses TRBV19 and TRBJ1-2; 11 positions agree with TRBD1. The sequence came from an adult with an advanced solid tumor such as melanoma, head and neck, liver or kidney cancer. Sample: CD4+ or CD8+ T cells sorted from blood, taken in a trial of the OX40 agonist ivuxolimab. The CDR3, as DNA: TGTGCCAGTAGTATCCAGGACAGGGGGCTTCGGGGCTACACCTTC. Amino acid sequence: CASSIQDRGLRGYTF.